This T cell receptor (beta chain) was observed in a study of shared clonotypes between healthy human individuals. Study findings and constraints: Memory subsets generally showed smaller estimated richness than naive subsets did. Large sequencing depth failed to make sorted-subset sequencing complete, rarefaction showed.

Method: immunoSEQ multiplex PCR; TCRdb's copy keeps in-frame clones and lacks some. Here the sample spans over a million clones, around three quarters being singletons. There are 14 residues in the CDR3. V trimming: 7 bases; J trimming: 4 bases; junction bases outside the gene matches: 10. Germline CDR1 MDHEN, CDR2 SYDVKM. Remarks on this clone: Its antigen remains unknown.

This receptor was taken from a man younger than 35 in good health. Some clones in this sample may be carry-over from other donors' samples. The chain has TRBV28 and TRBJ2-7; 7 nucleotides align to TRBD1. Sequencing was carried out using memory CD4+ T cells from PBMCs. Subset specified: CD45RA-negative fraction. The CDR3 sequence is CASTERDRTYEQYF. The CDR3 DNA reads TGTGCCAGCACCGAGAGGGACAGAACGTACGAGCAGTACTTC.